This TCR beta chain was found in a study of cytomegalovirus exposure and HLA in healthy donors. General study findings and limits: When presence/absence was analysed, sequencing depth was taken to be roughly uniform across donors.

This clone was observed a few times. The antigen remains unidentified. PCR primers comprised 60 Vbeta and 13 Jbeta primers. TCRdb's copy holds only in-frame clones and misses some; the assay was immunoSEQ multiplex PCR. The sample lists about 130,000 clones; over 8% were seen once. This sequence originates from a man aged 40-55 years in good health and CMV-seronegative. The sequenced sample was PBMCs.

The CDR3 here is CASSFPGTGDEKLFF. The CDR3 DNA reads as TGTGCCAGCAGTTTCCCTGGGACAGGGGATGAAAAACTGTTTTTT. The chain uses TRBV28 and TRBJ1-4, with TRBD1 matching 10 bases. The CDR3 contains 15 residues. The germline V gene has CDR1 MDHEN and CDR2 SYDVKM. The trim removed 3 bases at V and 6 bases at J, leaving 4 bases unmatched.